This TCR beta chain was identified during a study of Ad26.COV2.S vaccination and SARS-CoV-2 variants. Study in general: A COV1001 Ad26.COV2.S trial-arm participant provided the sample.

The sample's treatment: around 19 received Ad26.COV2.S at low or high dose, single or two shots; several received placebo; per-sample allocation not given. Sampling happened 63 days after the first vaccine or placebo injection. Expressing Wuhan-strain SARS-CoV-2 spike, an Ad26 vector served as the vaccine. Study-level results: The TCR breadth and depth analyses may have understated or missed part of the total T cell responses. After vaccination, reports described spike-specific CD8+ and CD4+ T cell responses as showing substantial breadth.

The assay was immunoSEQ multiplex PCR, and TCRdb's table has in-frame clones only and misses some. The repertoire holds some 420,000 clones, roughly 90% seen once, with less than 4.5% in the top ten. The CDR3 has 15 residues. The ends lost 6 bases at V and 3 bases at J; junction bases unmatched: 4. Germline CDR1 SNHLY, CDR2 FYNNEI. On this clone: Its antigen is still unknown.

This receptor was identified in a person between 18 and 65 years old who received the Ad26.COV2.S COVID-19 vaccine or a placebo. Source: peripheral blood, taken in a trial of Ad26.COV2.S vaccine versus placebo. The chain links TRBV2 to TRBJ2-2, with 10 bases fitting TRBD1. DNA for the CDR3: TGTGCCAGCAGCGTTGGACAGGGGGACACCGGGGAGCTGTTTTTT. Its protein is CASSVGQGDTGELFF.